Listed here is a single T cell receptor (beta chain). Antigen specificity is unknown. Sequenced by immunoSEQ multiplex PCR; TCRdb stores in-frame clones only, minus some. The sample has 70,000 or so clones, approximately 94% seen once; the top ten hold 6.5% to 8%. The sample belongs to a study of PD-1 blockade in classical Hodgkin lymphoma. Broader study findings: What drove the repertoire differences, possibly disease activity or prior therapy, has not been defined. Unlike CD8+ TCR diversity, which did not rise significantly by C4D1, CD4+ TCR diversity did.

The CDR3 sequence is 18 residues long. V lost 1 base and J lost 0; bases outside the gene matches: 10. Germline CDR1 KGHSH, CDR2 LQKENI. All the patients suffered relapse after autologous stem cell transplantation, and brentuximab vedotin exposure differed. This clonotype originated in a human donor with classical Hodgkin lymphoma. The specimen comprised peripheral blood mononuclear cells (PBMCs), sampled at baseline. The V and J genes are TRBV18 and TRBJ2-7; 9 positions match TRBD2. In DNA form, the CDR3 reads TGTGCCAGCTCACCACGCGGGGGGGGGCGCTCAAGCTCCTACGAGCAGTACTTC. This gives the protein CASSPRGGGRSSSYEQYF.